Listed here are 28 T cell receptor beta chains from one sample, sequenced in a study of Ad26.COV2.S vaccination and SARS-CoV-2 variants. Profiling relied on immunoSEQ multiplex PCR, and the TCRdb table lists in-frame clones only, not all of them. Found here are around 400,000 clones, 83% of them singletons; the top ten hold 7.4%. Treatment given: over 15 received Ad26.COV2.S at low or high dose, single or two shots; a few received placebo; per-sample allocation not given. Samples analyzed were those drawn on day 63 after the first vaccine or placebo injection. The specimen was peripheral blood, collected in a trial of Ad26.COV2.S vaccine versus placebo. The receptors originated from a person between 18 and 65 years old who received the Ad26.COV2.S COVID-19 vaccine or a placebo.

The J gene is TRBJ2-3, the V gene TRBV29-1, with D possibly called TRBD1 or TRBD2 (5 bases each). CDR3 length: 12 residues. Trimming cost V 5 bases and J 11 bases, with 17 bases left between them. Per germline, CDR1 SQVTM and CDR2 ANQGSEA. The CDR3 DNA sequence: TGCAGCGTTATCCGGACGGGGCAGAGGCAGTATTTT. It is translated as CSVIRTGQRQYF.

CDR3 bases: TGTGCCACCAGTGACCCCGGTTCGCCCCAGCATTTT. Residues: CATSDPGSPQHF. This chain connects TRBV24-1 to TRBJ1-5; no clear D. CDR3 length equals 12 residues. Germline V CDR1 and CDR2: KGHDR, SFDVKD. V was clipped by 4 bases and J by 9 bases, with 9 bases between them.

This clone has a single count. The chain joins TRBV5-1 to TRBJ1-3; perhaps TRBD1 as D (5 bases). The CDR3 runs 15 residues. In germline, CDR1 is SGHRS, CDR2 YFSETQ. V was shortened by 1 base and J by 8 bases, with 16 bases between the two germline ends. The CDR3 protein is CASSLLAAGVDTIYF. CDR3 DNA: TGCGCCAGCAGCTTGCTGGCAGCGGGGGTGGACACCATATATTTT.

The chain uses TRBV18 and TRBJ1-6; D is unclear. Germline CDR1 is KGHSH and CDR2 is LQKENI. The CDR3 has 14 amino acids. V lost 6 bases and J 6 bases, leaving 12 bases between the germline ends. The CDR3 bases are TGTGCCAGCTCCCCGATGGGCTTTAATTCACCCCTCCACTTT. It yields the protein CASSPMGFNSPLHF.

The chain joins TRBV4-3 to TRBJ2-7; possibly TRBD1 or TRBD2 for D (5 bases each). The V and J ends lost 4 bases and 3 bases respectively, with 16 bases between them. CDR1 is LGHNA and CDR2 is YSLEER in the germline V gene. The CDR3 extends over 15 amino acids. As DNA, the CDR3 is TGCGCCAGCAGCCGAGGCTTCGAGGGGAACTACGAGCAGTACTTC. The encoded protein is CASSRGFEGNYEQYF.

The chain joins TRBV18 to TRBJ1-2, with 7 positions matching TRBD1. Losses at the gene ends were 1 base for V and 8 bases for J; bases not matched to a gene: 10. The CDR3 runs 15 residues. Germline CDR1 KGHSH, CDR2 LQKENI. CDR3 loop: CASSPHPGGRGGYTF. The CDR3 DNA reads TGTGCCAGCTCACCACATCCAGGGGGGAGAGGAGGCTACACCTTC.

The chain links TRBV7-2 to TRBJ2-1; TRBD2 matches 8 bases. The CDR3 loop spans 14 amino acids. Trimming at V came to 5 bases and at J to 7 bases, leaving 7 bases not matched to a gene. CDR1 is SGHTA and CDR2 is FQGNSA in the germline V gene. CDR3 in DNA: TGTGCCAGCAGCACCAGCGGGAGTTGGAATGAGCAGTTCTTC. Protein sequence: CASSTSGSWNEQFF.

The chain combines TRBV2 with TRBJ2-4; TRBD1 or TRBD2 may be the D gene (5 bases each). This CDR3 is built from 11 residues. Germline values: CDR1 SNHLY, CDR2 FYNNEI. Trimming took 8 bases from V and 8 from J, leaving 10 bases between them. CDR3 nucleotides: TGTGCCAGCCAGGGAGTGGACATTCAGTACTTC. This sequence encodes CASQGVDIQYF. Drawing the rest from reference TRBV2 and TRBJ2-4, the complete variable domain is EPEVTQTPSHQVTQMGQEVILRCVPISNHLYFYWYRQILGQKVEFLVSFYNNEISEKSEIFDDQFSVERPDGSNFTLKIRSTKLEDSAMYFCASQGVDIQYFGAGTRLSVL.

The chain is built from TRBV6-5 and TRBJ1-1; TRBD1 matches at 9 bases. CDR1 is MNHEY and CDR2 is SVGAGI in the germline V gene. V gave up 6 bases and J gave up 0 bases; unmatched junction bases: 5. This CDR3 contains 15 residues. The CDR3 spells CASRTGGVMNTEAFF. The CDR3 coding sequence is TGTGCCAGCAGGACAGGGGGAGTAATGAACACTGAAGCTTTCTTT.

This sequence joins TRBV9 and TRBJ1-2; TRBD1 agrees at 7 bases. CDR1 is SGDLS and CDR2 is YYNGEE in the germline V gene. V was clipped by 3 bases and J by 2 bases; unmatched bases: 1. CDR3 length: 13 residues. In DNA, the CDR3 is TGTGCCAGCAGCGAAGGGGGCAACTATGGCTACACCTTC. Its protein product is CASSEGGNYGYTF. Complete variable domain (other parts from reference TRBV9 and TRBJ1-2): DSGVTQTPKHLITATGQRVTLRCSPRSGDLSVYWYQQSLDQGLQFLIQYYNGEERAKGNILERFSAQQFPDLHSELNLSSLELGDSALYFCASSEGGNYGYTFGSGTRLTVV.

J is TRBJ2-1 and V is TRBV3-1 (or the pseudogene TRBV3-2); D is unclear. This CDR3 has 13 amino acids. V was trimmed by 1 base and J by 10 bases, leaving 11 bases between them. CDR1 LGHDT and CDR2 YNNKEL come from the germline V gene (reference sequence). The DNA for the CDR3 is TGTGCCAGCAGCCAAGGAATCGGCCTAGAGCAGTTCTTC. Protein product: CASSQGIGLEQFF.

The V call is TRBV27, the J call TRBJ1-6, with 7 positions matching TRBD1. This CDR3 comprises 18 residues. V shed 5 bases, J shed 6 bases, and the junction held 16 bases outside the gene matches. Germline V gene data show CDR1 as MNHEY and CDR2 as SMNVEV (reference sequence). CDR3 amino acids: CASSPQAPTTGINSPLHF. The CDR3, as DNA: TGTGCCAGCAGTCCCCAAGCCCCCACGACAGGGATTAATTCACCCCTCCACTTT.

The table lists this clone with a count of one. The chain uses TRBV6-2 or TRBV6-3 and TRBJ2-1, with D possibly TRBD1 on 5 matching bases. The V gene's germline CDR1 is MNHEY and CDR2 SVGEGT. The ends were cut back, 5 bases at V and 6 bases at J, with 5 bases in the middle. CDR3 length: 11 amino acids. CDR3 DNA: TGTGCCAGCAGTCAGGGCAATGAGCAGTTCTTC. This translates into CASSQGNEQFF.

V gene TRBV19 combines with J gene TRBJ1-5; D unresolved. Germline CDR1 reads LNHDA; CDR2 reads SQIVND (reference sequence). The length of the CDR3 is 14 residues. With 8 bases removed from V and 5 bases from J, the gap between germline ends came to 16 bases. CDR3 DNA: TGTGCCAGTTCAAACGGGGTCCGGTATCAGCCCCAGCATTTT. Its translation is CASSNGVRYQPQHF.

This chain uses TRBV6-6 with TRBJ1-3; D ambiguous. The V gene lost 6 bases and the J gene lost 0 bases, with 9 bases spanning the gap. The CDR3 is 14 amino acids. Germline assignment: CDR1 MNHNY and CDR2 SVGAGI (reference sequence). The CDR3 DNA follows: TGTGCCAGCAGGCGAACGGTCTCTGGAAACACCATATATTTT. As protein: CASRRTVSGNTIYF.

This clone was found once. V is TRBV2 and J is TRBJ2-3; either TRBD1 or TRBD2 may fit D (5 bases each). Trimming removed 4 bases from V and 4 bases from J, with 12 bases in between. This CDR3 is 14 amino acids long. Germline V gives CDR1 SNHLY, CDR2 FYNNEI. CDR3 coding DNA: TGTGCCAGCAGTGTTCAAAGAGGGGCAGATACGCAGTATTTT. It encodes CASSVQRGADTQYF.

This clone was seen a single time. The V call is TRBV7-8, the J call TRBJ2-3; D is undetermined. The CDR3 sequence is 13 residues long. V shed 5 bases and J shed 0 bases, with 6 bases lying between them. The V gene's germline CDR1 is SGHVS and CDR2 FQNEAQ. The CDR3 reads CASSLPSTDTQYF. The CDR3 DNA reads as TGTGCCAGCAGCCTTCCAAGCACAGATACGCAGTATTTT. Full variable domain (missing parts from reference TRBV7-8 and TRBJ2-3): GAGVSQSPRYKVAKRGQDVALRCDPISGHVSLFWYQQALGQGPEFLTYFQNEAQLDKSGLPSDRFFAERPEGSVSTLKIQRTQQEDSAVYLCASSLPSTDTQYFGPGTRLTVL.

This rearrangement joins TRBV27 to TRBJ2-7; 9 bases are a match to TRBD2. With V trimmed by 7 bases and J by 3 bases, 10 bases remained unmatched. Per germline, CDR1 MNHEY and CDR2 SMNVEV (reference sequence). The CDR3 is made up of 15 amino acids. The DNA for the CDR3 is TGTGCCAGCATATTAACCGCGGGGGGGCTCTACGAGCAGTACTTC. Its translation is CASILTAGGLYEQYF.

The chain has TRBV4-3 and TRBJ1-2, with D maybe TRBD1 (5 bases). Trimming shortened V by 4 bases and J by 6 bases, and 15 bases separated the two germline ends. In germline, CDR1 is LGHNA, CDR2 YSLEER. The CDR3 runs to 14 residues. The CDR3 nucleotides read TGCGCCAGCAGCCTTCGAACAGGCGTAAATGGCTACACCTTC. Its translation: CASSLRTGVNGYTF.

This chain uses TRBV5-8 with TRBJ1-1; D is unresolved. There are 13 residues in the CDR3. Trimming removed 4 bases from V and 4 bases from J, with 11 bases in between. CDR1 SGHTS and CDR2 YDEGEE come from the germline V gene. CDR3 DNA sequence: TGTGCCAGCAGCGCTCCGGGTTCCACTGAAGCTTTCTTT. Its protein product is CASSAPGSTEAFF.

This sequence joins TRBV6-5 and TRBJ1-2; TRBD1 is a possible D gene (5 bases). CDR3 length: 15 amino acids. From germline, CDR1 is MNHEY and CDR2 SVGAGI. Trimming pared 6 bases from V and 3 bases from J, leaving 17 bases between. Here the CDR3 reads CASRNPWGSHYGYTF. The CDR3 nucleotides are TGTGCCAGCAGAAACCCGTGGGGCTCTCACTATGGCTACACCTTC.

The rearrangement joins TRBV5-4 to TRBJ2-4; 7 bases agree with TRBD1. Germline CDR1 SGHNT, CDR2 YYREEE (reference sequence). The CDR3 is 13 amino acids. V lost 4 bases and J lost 6; bases outside the gene matches: 4. The CDR3 loop reads CASSPDRANIQYF. In DNA, the CDR3 is TGTGCCAGCAGCCCCGACAGGGCAAACATTCAGTACTTC.

In its sample, this clone was seen many times. This sequence joins TRBV18 and TRBJ2-7; 9 nucleotides line up with TRBD1. Germline V CDR1 and CDR2: KGHSH, LQKENI. Unmatched junction bases numbered 1, after V lost 7 bases and J lost 0 bases. This CDR3 is built from 13 residues. The CDR3 coding sequence is TGTGCCAGCTGGGGACAGGGCTCCTACGAGCAGTACTTC. Its protein product is CASWGQGSYEQYF. The complete variable domain, with remaining parts taken from reference TRBV18 and TRBJ2-7, reads NAGVMQNPRHLVRRRGQEARLRCSPMKGHSHVYWYRQLPEEGLKFMVYLQKENIIDESGMPKERFSAEFPKEGPSILRIQQVVRGDSAAYFCASWGQGSYEQYFGPGTRLTVT.

J is TRBJ1-2 and V is TRBV10-3, with D hard to call. This CDR3 has 14 amino acids. The V end was cut by 3 bases, the J end by 3 bases, with 11 bases between. CDR1 ENHRY and CDR2 SYGVKD come from the germline V gene. CDR3 in DNA: TGTGCCATCAGTGAAGATGGGCAGTACTATGGCTACACCTTC. Protein sequence: CAISEDGQYYGYTF.

The V gene is TRBV19, the J gene TRBJ2-1; D perhaps matches TRBD1 (5 bases). CDR3 length equals 13 residues. Germline CDR1 reads LNHDA; CDR2 reads SQIVND (reference sequence). The V and J ends lost 1 base and 8 bases respectively, with 9 bases between them. CDR3 sequence reads: CASSIGLGDEQFF. In nucleotides, the CDR3 is TGTGCCAGTAGTATAGGGCTAGGGGATGAGCAGTTCTTC.

This chain uses TRBV5-4 with TRBJ2-2, with D possibly matching TRBD2 (7 bases). The ends were cut back, 0 bases at V and 1 base at J, with 13 bases in the middle. Germline loops: CDR1 SGHNT, CDR2 YYREEE (reference sequence). CDR3 length equals 17 residues. CDR3 loop: CASSLALGGVNTGELFF. DNA for the CDR3: TGTGCCAGCAGCTTGGCCCTAGGGGGGGTGAACACCGGGGAGCTGTTTTTT.

J is TRBJ2-5 and V is TRBV30; 12 nucleotides agree with TRBD2. Trimming at V came to 1 base and at J to 7 bases, leaving 13 bases not matched to a gene. The germline gives CDR1 GTSNPN, CDR2 SVGIG (reference sequence). The CDR3 is made up of 17 amino acids. In DNA, the CDR3 is TGTGCCTGGAGTGAAACCTTACTAGCGGGAGGACTGGGGACCCAGTACTTC. Amino acids: CAWSETLLAGGLGTQYF. Together with reference TRBV30 and TRBJ2-5, the CDR3 gives the full variable domain: SQTIHQWPATLVQPVGSPLSLECTVEGTSNPNLYWYRQAAGRGLQLLFYSVGIGQISSEVPQNLSASRPQDRQFILSSKKLLLSDSGFYLCAWSETLLAGGLGTQYFGPGTRLLVL.

This rearrangement joins TRBV6-5 to TRBJ2-7; 7 positions agree with TRBD1. Trimming took 6 bases from V and 5 from J; bases not matched to a gene: 10. The germline gives CDR1 MNHEY, CDR2 SVGAGI. The CDR3 consists of 14 residues. The CDR3 loop reads CASSSDRASNEQYF. In DNA, the CDR3 is TGTGCCAGCAGCTCAGACAGGGCTTCAAACGAGCAGTACTTC.